This T cell receptor (beta chain) appears in the sequencing data of a study of cytomegalovirus exposure and HLA in healthy donors. V shed 2 bases and J shed 7 bases, with 11 bases lying between them. The V gene's germline CDR1 is MNHEY and CDR2 SVGAGI. The CDR3 extends over 13 amino acids. PCR primers comprised 60 Vbeta and 13 Jbeta primers. Some clones are missing from TCRdb's copy, which holds only in-frame ones; the method was immunoSEQ multiplex PCR. This sample contains 200,000 to 250,000 clones. V and J are TRBV6-5 and TRBJ2-5; no clear D. This sequence was found in a girl aged 2 to 9 in good health and CMV-seropositive. The sample comprised PBMCs. The DNA of the CDR3 is TGTGCCAGCAGTTACGGTGGTGGCCGGACCCAGTACTTC. Protein product: CASSYGGGRTQYF.